This T cell receptor beta chain was sequenced during a study of blood T cells in healthy people across ages. A second PCR of 7 to 11 cycles used a sample-barcoded 5' primer and a J-beta primer mix. TCRdb redid the calling of the 5' RACE reads with MiXCR, one entry per CDR3 protein. The table has hundreds of thousands of distinct CDR3 sequences, about 53% seen once. This clonotype was obtained from a man aged 55-75 years in good health. Sequenced material: blood.

DNA of the CDR3: TGCAGTGCCACGCTCCTAGCGATAGAGACCCAGTACTTC. This encodes CSATLLAIETQYF. The V gene is TRBV20-1, the J gene TRBJ2-5, with D possibly matching TRBD2 (6 bases). From germline, CDR1 is DFQATT and CDR2 SNEGSKA (reference sequence). The CDR3 length is 13 residues. V lost 6 bases and J 4 bases, leaving 15 bases between the germline ends.